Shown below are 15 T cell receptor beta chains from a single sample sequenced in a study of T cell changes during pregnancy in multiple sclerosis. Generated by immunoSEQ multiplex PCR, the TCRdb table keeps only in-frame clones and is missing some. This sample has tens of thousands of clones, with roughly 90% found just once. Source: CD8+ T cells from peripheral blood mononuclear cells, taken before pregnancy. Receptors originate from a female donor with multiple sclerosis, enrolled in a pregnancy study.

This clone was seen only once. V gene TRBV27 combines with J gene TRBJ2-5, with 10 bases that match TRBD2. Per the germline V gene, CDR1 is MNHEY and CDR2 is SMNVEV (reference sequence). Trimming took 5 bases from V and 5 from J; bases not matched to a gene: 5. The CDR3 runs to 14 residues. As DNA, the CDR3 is TGTGCCAGCAGTCCGGGACTAGCGTGGGAGACCCAGTACTTC. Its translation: CASSPGLAWETQYF.

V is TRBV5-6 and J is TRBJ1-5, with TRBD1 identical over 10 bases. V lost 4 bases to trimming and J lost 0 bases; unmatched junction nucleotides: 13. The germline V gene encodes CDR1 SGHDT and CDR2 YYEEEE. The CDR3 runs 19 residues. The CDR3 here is CASSHGAGQGSHSNQPQHF. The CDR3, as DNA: TGTGCCAGCAGCCATGGGGCGGGACAGGGGAGTCATAGCAATCAGCCCCAGCATTTT.

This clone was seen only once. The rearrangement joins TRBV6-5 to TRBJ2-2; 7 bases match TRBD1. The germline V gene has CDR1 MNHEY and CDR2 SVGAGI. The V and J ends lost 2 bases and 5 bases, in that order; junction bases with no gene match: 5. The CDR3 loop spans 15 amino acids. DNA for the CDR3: TGTGCCAGCAGTTACGACAGGGCTGGAACCGGGGAGCTGTTTTTT. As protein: CASSYDRAGTGELFF.

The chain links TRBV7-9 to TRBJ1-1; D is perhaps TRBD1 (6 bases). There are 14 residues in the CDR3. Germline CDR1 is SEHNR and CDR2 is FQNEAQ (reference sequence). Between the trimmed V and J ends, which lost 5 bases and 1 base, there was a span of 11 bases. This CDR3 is CASSARTANTEAFF. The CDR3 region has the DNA TGTGCCAGCAGCGCCCGGACAGCGAACACTGAAGCTTTCTTT.

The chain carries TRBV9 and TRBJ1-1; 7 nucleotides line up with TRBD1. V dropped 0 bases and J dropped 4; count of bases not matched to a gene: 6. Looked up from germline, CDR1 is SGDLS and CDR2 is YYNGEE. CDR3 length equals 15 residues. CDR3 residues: CASSVAEGAGTEAFF. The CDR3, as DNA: TGTGCCAGCAGCGTAGCTGAGGGGGCTGGCACTGAAGCTTTCTTT.

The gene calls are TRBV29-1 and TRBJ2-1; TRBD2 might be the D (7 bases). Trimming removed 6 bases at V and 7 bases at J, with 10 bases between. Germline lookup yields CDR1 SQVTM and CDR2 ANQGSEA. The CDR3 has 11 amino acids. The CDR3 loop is CSVGGGNEQFF. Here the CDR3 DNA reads TGCAGCGTAGGGGGGGGAAATGAGCAGTTCTTC.

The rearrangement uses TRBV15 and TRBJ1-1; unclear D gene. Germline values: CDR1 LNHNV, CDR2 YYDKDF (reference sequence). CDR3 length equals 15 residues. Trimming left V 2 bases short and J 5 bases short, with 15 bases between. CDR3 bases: TGTGCCACCAGCAGACTGACGGGGATTGATACTGAAGCTTTCTTT. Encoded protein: CATSRLTGIDTEAFF.

This CDR3 is CASSVDSVLGETQYF. In DNA form, the CDR3 reads TGTGCCAGCAGCGTAGATAGCGTTCTGGGTGAGACCCAGTACTTC. This sequence joins TRBV9 and TRBJ2-5; a weak D match, TRBD2 (5 bases). CDR3 length: 15 residues. Trimming pared 0 bases from V and 5 bases from J, leaving 14 bases between. CDR1 SGDLS and CDR2 YYNGEE come from the germline V gene.

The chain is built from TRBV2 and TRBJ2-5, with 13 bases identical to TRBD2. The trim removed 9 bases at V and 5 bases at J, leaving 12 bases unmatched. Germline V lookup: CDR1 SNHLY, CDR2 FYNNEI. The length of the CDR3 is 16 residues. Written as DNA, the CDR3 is TGTGCCAGAGGGACTAGCGGGGCCGAAAGTGGGGAGACCCAGTACTTC. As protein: CARGTSGAESGETQYF.

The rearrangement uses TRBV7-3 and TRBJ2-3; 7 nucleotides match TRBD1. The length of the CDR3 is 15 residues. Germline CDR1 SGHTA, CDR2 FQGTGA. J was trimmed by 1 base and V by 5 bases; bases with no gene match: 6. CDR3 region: CASSLTQGGTDTQYF. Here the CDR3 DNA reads TGTGCCAGCAGCCTCACCCAGGGGGGCACAGATACGCAGTATTTT.

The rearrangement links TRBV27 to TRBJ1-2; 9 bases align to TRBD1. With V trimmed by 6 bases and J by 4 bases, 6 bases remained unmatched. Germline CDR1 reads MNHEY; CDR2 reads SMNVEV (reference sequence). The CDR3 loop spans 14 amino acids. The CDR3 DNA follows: TGTGCCAGCAGCCCGGGACAGGGCCTCTATGGCTACACCTTC. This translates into CASSPGQGLYGYTF.

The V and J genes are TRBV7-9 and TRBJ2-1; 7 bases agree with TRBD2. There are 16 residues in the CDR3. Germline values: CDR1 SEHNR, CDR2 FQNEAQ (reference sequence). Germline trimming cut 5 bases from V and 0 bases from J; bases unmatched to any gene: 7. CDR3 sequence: CASSQERGSSYNEQFF. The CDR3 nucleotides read TGTGCCAGCAGCCAAGAGCGGGGTAGCTCCTACAATGAGCAGTTCTTC.

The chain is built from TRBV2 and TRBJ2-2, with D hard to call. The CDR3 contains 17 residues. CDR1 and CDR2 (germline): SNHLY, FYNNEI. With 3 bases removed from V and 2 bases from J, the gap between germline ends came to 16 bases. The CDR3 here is CASSDAGSIRNTGELFF. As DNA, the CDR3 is TGTGCCAGCAGTGACGCTGGCAGTATTCGAAACACCGGGGAGCTGTTTTTT.

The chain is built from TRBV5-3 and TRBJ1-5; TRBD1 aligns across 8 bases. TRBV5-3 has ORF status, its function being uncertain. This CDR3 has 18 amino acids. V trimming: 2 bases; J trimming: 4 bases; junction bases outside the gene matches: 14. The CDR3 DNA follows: TGTGCCAGAAGCTTTGGGGAGGGCCTGACAGGGGTAAATCAGCCCCAGCATTTT. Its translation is CARSFGEGLTGVNQPQHF.

CDR3 DNA: TGTGCCAGCACTCGGGACGCGGGACCGAACACTGAAGCTTTCTTT. This sequence encodes CASTRDAGPNTEAFF. The rearrangement links TRBV6-1 to TRBJ1-1; possibly TRBD1 for D (5 bases). Deletions cut 7 bases from V and 1 base from J, with 16 bases between. From germline, CDR1 is MNHNS and CDR2 SASEGT. This CDR3 has 15 amino acids.